The rows below give T cell receptor beta chains drawn from one sample of a study of blood T cell repertoires in COVID-19. Data came from immunoSEQ multiplex PCR; TCRdb stores just in-frame clones and leaves some out. The sample includes 200,000 to 250,000 clones, 84% of them seen just once. The sequenced sample was peripheral blood. The source of these receptors is a man aged 50-59 years with active or convalescent COVID-19. Both conserved end residues are part of each CDR3. Fields, in order: CDR3 DNA, CDR3 protein, D gene, clone size, V gene, J gene. A D gene is named only where the DNA matches it firmly. Clone size appears in some rows only: once, few, many, or a class for an expanded clone.

cdr3_nt: TGTGCCAGCAGCTTAGGGCCCATGGCCCAACCCCAGCATTTT; cdr3_aa: CASSLGPMAQPQHF; d_call: -; clone_size: -; v_call: TRBV11-2; j_call: TRBJ1-5
cdr3_nt: TGTGCCAGCAGCTTGGGCACAGGGGCTAACATTCAGTACTTC; cdr3_aa: CASSLGTGANIQYF; d_call: TRBD1; clone_size: -; v_call: TRBV5-4; j_call: TRBJ2-4
cdr3_nt: TGTGCCAGCTCACCACGGACAGAGGATGGCTACACCTTC; cdr3_aa: CASSPRTEDGYTF; d_call: -; clone_size: -; v_call: TRBV18; j_call: TRBJ1-2
cdr3_nt: TGTGCCAGCAGCTTAGCCGGGCGGGGGTATGGCTACACCTTC; cdr3_aa: CASSLAGRGYGYTF; d_call: -; clone_size: -; v_call: TRBV7-2; j_call: TRBJ1-2
cdr3_nt: TGTGCCAGCAGCCGGGACAGGGATTCTCACTATGGCTACACCTTC; cdr3_aa: CASSRDRDSHYGYTF; d_call: TRBD1; clone_size: -; v_call: TRBV4-2; j_call: TRBJ1-2
cdr3_nt: TGTGCCAGCAGAATCGGACAGGGTCATTCACCCCTCCACTTT; cdr3_aa: CASRIGQGHSPLHF; d_call: TRBD1; clone_size: -; v_call: TRBV6-5; j_call: TRBJ1-6
cdr3_nt: TGCGCCAGCAGGCAGGTCAGCTCCTACAATGAGCAGTTCTTC; cdr3_aa: CASRQVSSYNEQFF; d_call: -; clone_size: once; v_call: TRBV10-2; j_call: TRBJ2-1
cdr3_nt: TGTGCCAGCAGCTTGTTTTTAATAGGAGAGACTAGCGGGAGGTACGAGCAGTACTTC; cdr3_aa: CASSLFLIGETSGRYEQYF; d_call: TRBD2; clone_size: once; v_call: TRBV5-8; j_call: TRBJ2-7
cdr3_nt: TGCGCCAGCAGCCAACCCTCGGGGGGGCGAACCGGGGAGCTGTTTTTT; cdr3_aa: CASSQPSGGRTGELFF; d_call: TRBD2; clone_size: -; v_call: TRBV4-3; j_call: TRBJ2-2
cdr3_nt: TGTGCCAGCAGTGTGGAACGGGGGTTTAATCAGCCCCAGCATTTT; cdr3_aa: CASSVERGFNQPQHF; d_call: -; clone_size: -; v_call: TRBV28; j_call: TRBJ1-5
cdr3_nt: TGTGCCAGTAGTAAGACTAGCGCCACAGATACGCAGTATTTT; cdr3_aa: CASSKTSATDTQYF; d_call: TRBD2; clone_size: -; v_call: TRBV19; j_call: TRBJ2-3
cdr3_nt: TGTGCCAGCAGTCCCCGTGGGCAGGGGGCGCATCAGCCCCAGCATTTT; cdr3_aa: CASSPRGQGAHQPQHF; d_call: TRBD1; clone_size: -; v_call: TRBV28; j_call: TRBJ1-5
cdr3_nt: TGTGCCAGCAGTCGACAGGGGACCGGGGAGCTGTTTTTT; cdr3_aa: CASSRQGTGELFF; d_call: TRBD1; clone_size: -; v_call: TRBV7-9; j_call: TRBJ2-2
cdr3_nt: TGTGCCAGCAGTTTACCCCAGGCCTCTGGGGCCAACGTCCTGACTTTC; cdr3_aa: CASSLPQASGANVLTF; d_call: -; clone_size: -; v_call: TRBV28; j_call: TRBJ2-6
cdr3_nt: TGTGCCACCAGCAGAGAGGTGGGCCCGATCAACTATGGCTACACCTTC; cdr3_aa: CATSREVGPINYGYTF; d_call: -; clone_size: -; v_call: TRBV15; j_call: TRBJ1-2
cdr3_nt: TGCGCCAGCAGCTTGGCCGGCAGGGGTTCTAACTATGGCTACACCTTC; cdr3_aa: CASSLAGRGSNYGYTF; d_call: -; clone_size: -; v_call: TRBV5-1; j_call: TRBJ1-2
cdr3_nt: TGTGCCAGCAGCTTGGGACAGACGTATTCACCCCTCCACTTT; cdr3_aa: CASSLGQTYSPLHF; d_call: -; clone_size: -; v_call: TRBV5-6; j_call: TRBJ1-6
cdr3_nt: TGTGCCAGCAGCTTAAAGGCGGACGGGGGGACCCAGTACTTC; cdr3_aa: CASSLKADGGTQYF; d_call: -; clone_size: -; v_call: TRBV7-2; j_call: TRBJ2-5
cdr3_nt: TGTGCCACCAGCAGACCTTCGACAGGGGCCAAAAACATTCAGTACTTC; cdr3_aa: CATSRPSTGAKNIQYF; d_call: TRBD1; clone_size: -; v_call: TRBV15; j_call: TRBJ2-4
cdr3_nt: TGTGCCAGCAGGACCCTGACAGGAACTAACTATGGCTACACCTTC; cdr3_aa: CASRTLTGTNYGYTF; d_call: -; clone_size: -; v_call: TRBV6-5; j_call: TRBJ1-2
cdr3_nt: TGTGCCAGCAGCTTTCCCGGGACTAGCGGGGGGGCTCTGGTGAATGAGCAGTTCTTC; cdr3_aa: CASSFPGTSGGALVNEQFF; d_call: TRBD2; clone_size: -; v_call: TRBV5-4; j_call: TRBJ2-1
cdr3_nt: TGTGCCAGCAGTTTGGTGAGGTTTCGGAGCAATCAGCCCCAGCATTTT; cdr3_aa: CASSLVRFRSNQPQHF; d_call: -; clone_size: -; v_call: TRBV27; j_call: TRBJ1-5
cdr3_nt: TGCGCCAGCAGCCAAGATACAGCCCGCTATGGCTACACCTTC; cdr3_aa: CASSQDTARYGYTF; d_call: -; clone_size: -; v_call: TRBV4-3; j_call: TRBJ1-2
cdr3_nt: TGCGCCAGCAGCTTGGCTCCGCCTAACCACGAGCAGTACTTC; cdr3_aa: CASSLAPPNHEQYF; d_call: -; clone_size: -; v_call: TRBV5-1; j_call: TRBJ2-7
cdr3_nt: TGTGCCAGCAGCTACGGGGGTTGGTCGCGGGGCACTGAAGCTTTCTTT; cdr3_aa: CASSYGGWSRGTEAFF; d_call: -; clone_size: -; v_call: TRBV2; j_call: TRBJ1-1
cdr3_nt: TGTGCCAGCAGCTTTTTCTCGGGGGCAGATACGCAGTATTTT; cdr3_aa: CASSFFSGADTQYF; d_call: -; clone_size: -; v_call: TRBV7-3; j_call: TRBJ2-3